Reported below is one TCR beta chain. TCRdb's copy holds only in-frame clones and misses some; the assay was immunoSEQ multiplex PCR. This table has some 91,000 clones, 90% appearing once. The record originates from a study of blood T cell repertoires in COVID-19. V dropped 5 bases and J dropped 7; count of bases not matched to a gene: 5. The CDR3 is 14 amino acids. Germline CDR1 and CDR2: MGHDK and SYGVNS. This TCR came from a man aged 60 to 69 with acute or convalescent COVID-19. Sequencing was performed on peripheral blood. V is TRBV25-1 and J is TRBJ1-6, with 7 bases matching TRBD1. The DNA for the CDR3 is TGTGCCAGCAGTCCCTGGACAGGCAATTCACCCCTCCACTTT. Translating it yields CASSPWTGNSPLHF.